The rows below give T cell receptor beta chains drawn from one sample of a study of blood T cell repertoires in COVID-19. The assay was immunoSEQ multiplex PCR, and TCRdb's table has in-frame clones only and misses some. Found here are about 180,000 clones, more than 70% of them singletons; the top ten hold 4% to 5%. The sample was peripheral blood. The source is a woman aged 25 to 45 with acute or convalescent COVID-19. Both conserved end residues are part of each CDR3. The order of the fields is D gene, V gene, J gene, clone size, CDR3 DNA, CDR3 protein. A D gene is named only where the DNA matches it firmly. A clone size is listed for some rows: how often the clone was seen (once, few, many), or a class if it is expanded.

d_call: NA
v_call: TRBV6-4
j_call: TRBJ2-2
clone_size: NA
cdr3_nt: TGTGCCAGCGGGACTCCCACCGGGGAGCTGTTTTTT
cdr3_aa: CASGTPTGELFF

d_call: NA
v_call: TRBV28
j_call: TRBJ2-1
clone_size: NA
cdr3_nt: TGTGCCAGCAGTTACCCGAGGAGGCTAAATGAGCAGTTCTTC
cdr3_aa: CASSYPRRLNEQFF

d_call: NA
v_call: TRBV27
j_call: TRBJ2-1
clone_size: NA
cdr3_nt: TGTGCCAGCAGTATCCTCGGAGGAAATGAGCAGTTCTTC
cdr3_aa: CASSILGGNEQFF

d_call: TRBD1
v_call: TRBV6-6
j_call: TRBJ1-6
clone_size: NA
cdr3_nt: TGTGCCAGCAGACCACAGGGGGAATTTTCACCCCTCCACTTT
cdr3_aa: CASRPQGEFSPLHF

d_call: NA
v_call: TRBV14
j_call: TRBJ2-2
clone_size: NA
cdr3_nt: TGTGCCAGCAGCCACCTCAGAGACAGCCTCGGGGAGCTGTTTTTT
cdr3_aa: CASSHLRDSLGELFF

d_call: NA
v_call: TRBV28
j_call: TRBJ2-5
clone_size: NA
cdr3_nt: TGTGCCAGCAGTTTATCCCCGCGGCAGCGGGAGACCCAGTACTTC
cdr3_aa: CASSLSPRQRETQYF

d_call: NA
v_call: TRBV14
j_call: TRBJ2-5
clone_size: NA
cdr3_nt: TGTGCCAGCAGCCAAGTTCGAGACTTCCAGACCCAGTACTTC
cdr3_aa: CASSQVRDFQTQYF

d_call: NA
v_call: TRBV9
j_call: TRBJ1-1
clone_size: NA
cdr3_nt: TGTGCCAGCAGCCCGAACACGATGAACACTGAAGCTTTCTTT
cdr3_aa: CASSPNTMNTEAFF

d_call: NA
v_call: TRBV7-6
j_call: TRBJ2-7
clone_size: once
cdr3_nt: TGTGCCAGCAGCTTAGAGGCAGGGAACTACGAGCAGTACTTC
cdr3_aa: CASSLEAGNYEQYF

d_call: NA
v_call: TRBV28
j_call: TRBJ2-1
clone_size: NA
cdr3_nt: TGTGCCAGCAGTTGGAGGCCCCAGGGGAATGAGCAGTTCTTC
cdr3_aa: CASSWRPQGNEQFF

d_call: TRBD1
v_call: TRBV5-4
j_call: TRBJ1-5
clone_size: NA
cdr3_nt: TGTGCCAGCAGCTTGGGGGGGGACAGGGACAATCAGCCCCAGCATTTT
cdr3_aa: CASSLGGDRDNQPQHF

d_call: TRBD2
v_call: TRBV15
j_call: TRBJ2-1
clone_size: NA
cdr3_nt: TGTGCCACCAGCAGAGCAAGCGGGGCCTACAATGAGCAGTTCTTC
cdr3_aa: CATSRASGAYNEQFF